This T cell receptor beta chain was obtained from a study of post-analysis software for immune sequencing data. Study-level findings and limits: Significantly lower normalized Chao1 diversity was found in patients with multiple sclerosis relative to controls. Samples from a shared batch, those prepared together, strongly co-clustered by F measure.

A word on this clonotype: Its matching antigen is unknown.

Included in the TCR beta cDNA libraries were unique molecular identifiers. TCRdb reanalysed the PCR reads using MiXCR and keeps one entry per CDR3 protein. This repertoire shows approximately 360,000 distinct CDR3 sequences, less than 40% found once; its top ten account for roughly 13%. The sequencing input was blood. The TCR was taken from a girl aged 10 to 17 with multiple sclerosis.

The CDR3 region is CASSYSLEVEQYF. The CDR3 DNA reads as TGTGCCAGCAGTTACTCGCTAGAGGTCGAGCAGTACTTC. V gene TRBV6-2 or TRBV6-3 combines with J gene TRBJ2-5; D is unclear. TRBJ2-7 matches the DNA end more closely, so the J call is doubtful. CDR3 length: 13 residues. Germline CDR1 and CDR2: MNHEY and SVGEGT.